This entry concerns a single T cell receptor beta chain. Germline V gives CDR1 SEHNR, CDR2 FQNEAQ (reference sequence). The length of the CDR3 is 14 residues. TCRdb reprocessed the 5' RACE reads, with one entry per CDR3 protein and no DNA. The sample table includes 350,000 to 450,000 distinct CDR3 sequences. The data were obtained in a study of T cells expressing NK-cell markers. The sample taken for sequencing was blood T cells: a sorted CD56 or NKG2C T cell subset, CD4+ or CD8+ T cells, or bulk PBMC T cells (not recorded which). This receptor was obtained from a man between 18 and 69 years old in good health. The genes are TRBV7-9 and TRBJ1-1. The CDR3 spells CASSQSGGHAEAFF. The whole variable domain, filled in from reference TRBV7-9 and TRBJ1-1, reads DTGVSQNPRHKITKRGQNVTFRCDPISEHNRLYWYRQTLGQGPEFLTYFQNEAQLEKSRLLSDRFSAERPKGSFSTLEIQRTEQGDSAMYLCASSQSGGHAEAFFGQGTRLTVV.